These 15 T cell receptor beta chains originate from one sample sequenced in a study of T-cell memory formation after mild COVID-19. TCRdb ran MiXCR on the 5' RACE reads and lists one entry per CDR3 protein. The sample has 300,000 to 400,000 distinct CDR3 sequences; around 14% are singletons. The sample consisted of PBMCs or a T cell subset sorted from them (not recorded which). The receptors here all came from a man aged 18 to 30 who had mild COVID-19 (a few samples of this study predate the infection). Cell type and time point are not known.

Ten or more counts support this clonotype. The CDR3 is CASSPTSGDFNEQFF. The CDR3 nucleotides read TGTGCCAGTAGTCCGACTAGCGGGGACTTCAATGAGCAGTTCTTC. This chain links TRBV19 with TRBJ2-1, with 11 bases identical to TRBD2. Germline V gene sequence: CDR1 LNHDA, CDR2 SQIVND (reference sequence). Germline trimming cut 5 bases from V and 6 bases from J; bases unmatched to any gene: 6. The CDR3 runs to 15 residues.

The chain has TRBV4-1 and TRBJ1-2; D unresolved. Germline V gene data show CDR1 as MGHRA and CDR2 as YSYEKL. Trimming took off 4 bases at V and 8 bases at J, with 11 bases between the two ends. CDR3 length: 12 residues. CDR3 region: CASSPDGRGYTF. The CDR3 DNA reads TGCGCCAGCAGCCCTGATGGGAGAGGCTACACCTTC.

The sample holds one count of this clonotype. The chain combines TRBV12-3 or TRBV12-4 with TRBJ1-5; D not resolved. The CDR3 runs 13 residues. V shed 4 bases and J shed 6 bases, with 10 bases lying between them. CDR3 bases: TGTGCCAGCAGTTCGGGATGGGCTCAGCCCCAGCATTTT. Its translation: CASSSGWAQPQHF.

This clonotype turned up a few times. This chain joins TRBV5-1 and TRBJ2-3; a weak D match, TRBD1 (6 bases). The CDR3 has 13 residues. Per the germline V gene, CDR1 is SGHRS and CDR2 is YFSETQ. Trimming stripped 3 bases from V and 5 bases from J, with 10 bases between. The DNA for the CDR3 is TGCGCCAGCAGCTCCTACAGGGAAGATACGCAGTATTTT. The encoded protein is CASSSYREDTQYF.

The sample holds many counts of this clonotype. The rearrangement links TRBV3-1 to TRBJ1-6; D unresolved. CDR1 and CDR2 (germline): LGHDT, YNNKEL (reference sequence). This CDR3 is built from 13 residues. The V end lost 1 base, the J end lost 7 bases, and 5 bases lay between the germline ends. The CDR3 region is CASSQGVNSPLHF. DNA for the CDR3: TGTGCCAGCAGCCAAGGGGTGAATTCACCCCTCCACTTT.

The CDR3 DNA reads TGTGCCAGCAGGGAAGCAGGGTACGAAAAACTGTTTTTT. It specifies CASREAGYEKLFF. This rearrangement joins TRBV12-3 or TRBV12-4 to TRBJ1-4; D is possibly TRBD1 (5 bases). This CDR3 is built from 13 residues. Trimming removed 6 bases at V and 8 bases at J, with 13 bases between.

Only a few counts were recorded for this clonotype. The chain uses TRBV15 and TRBJ1-3, with D uncertain. The CDR3 consists of 14 residues. Germline CDR1 and CDR2: LNHNV and YYDKDF (reference sequence). V was trimmed by 1 base and J by 0 bases, leaving 4 bases between them. CDR3 in amino acids: CATSRVDSGNTIYF. The DNA of the CDR3 is TGTGCCACCAGCAGAGTAGACTCTGGAAACACCATATATTTT.

In this sample, this clonotype turned up a few times. This chain joins TRBV6-5 and TRBJ2-7; D is possibly TRBD1 (5 bases). This CDR3 has 12 residues. Trimming pared 6 bases from V and 3 bases from J, leaving 9 bases between. From germline, CDR1 is MNHEY and CDR2 SVGAGI. The CDR3 bases are TGTGCCAGCAGGGACAATCGCTACGAGCAGTACTTC. This sequence encodes CASRDNRYEQYF.

The genes are TRBV5-4 and TRBJ2-3, with D hard to call. The V end was cut by 0 bases, the J end by 4 bases, with 9 bases between. The V gene's germline CDR1 is SGHNT and CDR2 YYREEE (reference sequence). The CDR3 covers 14 residues. This CDR3 is CASSLVGWADTQYF. CDR3 in DNA: TGTGCCAGCAGCTTGGTCGGTTGGGCAGATACGCAGTATTTT.

There are a few counts of this clonotype. The chain combines TRBV7-9 with TRBJ2-1; 12 bases are a match to TRBD1. CDR3 size: 15 residues. J gave up 9 bases and V 5 bases, and 8 bases lay outside the gene matches. Germline CDR1 SEHNR, CDR2 FQNEAQ (reference sequence). The CDR3 spells CASSIPGQGASEQFF. In DNA, the CDR3 is TGTGCCAGCAGCATACCGGGACAGGGGGCGAGTGAGCAGTTCTTC.

The genes are TRBV7-9 and TRBJ2-7; no firm D call. Trimming took off 5 bases at V and 3 bases at J, with 11 bases between the two ends. The CDR3 contains 13 residues. Per germline, CDR1 SEHNR and CDR2 FQNEAQ (reference sequence). CDR3 sequence (DNA): TGTGCCAGCAGCCGGGCGACCATCTACGAGCAGTACGTC. As protein: CASSRATIYEQYV.

The sample holds a few counts of this clonotype. J is TRBJ1-4 and V is TRBV27; D gene ambiguous. The CDR3 consists of 14 residues. Deletions cut 3 bases from V and 8 bases from J, with 13 bases between. CDR1 MNHEY and CDR2 SMNVEV come from the germline V gene (reference sequence). CDR3 region: CASSFNPGGEKLFF. CDR3 DNA sequence: TGTGCCAGCAGTTTTAACCCCGGTGGCGAAAAACTGTTTTTT.

The V call is TRBV6-5, the J call TRBJ1-6, with D perhaps TRBD1 (6 bases). The V gene lost 7 bases and the J gene lost 10 bases, with 17 bases spanning the gap. Germline V CDR1 and CDR2: MNHEY, SVGAGI. The CDR3 is 14 amino acids. In nucleotides, the CDR3 is TGTGCCAGCAAGGGGGGAAACACTGGGTCACCCCTCCACTTT. Protein product: CASKGGNTGSPLHF.

This clonotype has a count of ten or more. The chain couples TRBV10-3 to TRBJ2-6, with 10 positions matching TRBD1. V was pared by 10 bases and J by 0 bases, with 6 bases of the junction left unmatched. The V gene's germline CDR1 is ENHRY and CDR2 SYGVKD. The CDR3 sequence is 16 residues long. The CDR3 nucleotides read TGTGCCAATTCCGGGACAGGGGTCTCTGGGGCCAACGTCCTGACTTTC. It yields the protein CANSGTGVSGANVLTF.

This clonotype came up a few times. The CDR3 is CSAEPYRGKGETQYF. CDR3 in DNA: TGCAGTGCTGAACCCTACAGGGGAAAGGGAGAGACCCAGTACTTC. The chain uses TRBV20-1 and TRBJ2-5; TRBD1 agrees at 7 bases. This CDR3 comprises 15 residues. The V segment lost 5 bases and the J segment 4 bases; nucleotides outside the gene matches: 13. The germline CDR1 and CDR2 sequences are DFQATT and SNEGSKA (reference sequence).